Shown below are 21 T cell receptor beta chains from a single sample sequenced in a study of blood T cell repertoires in COVID-19. Repertoires were generated with immunoSEQ multiplex PCR, while TCRdb's copy carries only in-frame clones and drops some. The repertoire holds about 240,000 clones, around 88% seen once, with about 12% in the top ten. Sequencing was performed on peripheral blood. The origin of the receptors is an older man with acute or convalescent COVID-19.

This clone appeared once. V and J are TRBV5-4 and TRBJ1-1; 7 positions match TRBD1. Germline V gene sequence: CDR1 SGHNT, CDR2 YYREEE (reference sequence). This CDR3 is built from 14 residues. The ends lost 3 bases at V and 0 bases at J; junction bases unmatched: 2. The CDR3 DNA reads TGTGCCAGCAGCTGGACAGGATTGAACACTGAAGCTTTCTTT. Translation: CASSWTGLNTEAFF.

The chain uses TRBV29-1 and TRBJ1-5, with D possibly being TRBD1 (5 bases). V was clipped by 4 bases and J by 4 bases, with 8 bases between them. The CDR3 has 12 residues. Germline lookup yields CDR1 SQVTM and CDR2 ANQGSEA. CDR3 nucleotide sequence: TGCAGCGTTGGGACAACTAATCAGCCCCAGCATTTT. Its translation is CSVGTTNQPQHF. Supplemented by reference TRBV29-1 and TRBJ1-5, the full variable domain reads SAVISQKPSRDICQRGTSLTIQCQVDSQVTMMFWYRQQPGQSLTLIATANQGSEATYESGFVIDKFPISRPNLTFSTLTVSNMSPEDSSIYLCSVGTTNQPQHFGDGTRLSIL.

The chain uses TRBV29-1 and TRBJ2-5, with 7 positions matching TRBD1. Germline V gene lookup returns CDR1 SQVTM and CDR2 ANQGSEA. V lost 6 bases and J lost 2; bases outside the gene matches: 6. This CDR3 is 13 amino acids long. CDR3: CSVSRDRQETQYF. CDR3 DNA sequence: TGCAGCGTCAGCCGGGACAGACAAGAGACCCAGTACTTC.

Turning to this clone: Distinct nucleotide sequences in the sample also encode this CDR3. The rearrangement uses TRBV28 and TRBJ1-1, with D possibly matching TRBD1 (6 bases). Trimming took off 3 bases at V and 1 base at J, with 9 bases between the two ends. This CDR3 is 14 amino acids long. CDR1 is MDHEN, CDR2 SYDVKM, per germline. CDR3: CASSLGGGNTEAFF. The DNA for the CDR3 is TGTGCCAGCAGTTTGGGAGGGGGGAACACTGAAGCTTTCTTT.

This clone was detected only a few times. The rearrangement uses TRBV5-1 and TRBJ2-3, with unresolved D. The germline gives CDR1 SGHRS, CDR2 YFSETQ. V lost 1 base, J lost 2 bases, and 8 bases lay in between. This CDR3 region has 14 residues. The CDR3 is CASSLWAPTDTQYF. In DNA, the CDR3 is TGCGCCAGCAGCTTGTGGGCCCCCACAGATACGCAGTATTTT.

This chain connects TRBV7-2 to TRBJ2-7; D is unclear. V lost 0 bases and J lost 3, with 15 bases in between. The CDR3 runs 16 residues. Germline assignment: CDR1 SGHTA and CDR2 FQGNSA. CDR3 coding DNA: TGTGCCAGCAGCTTAGCGGAAACCGCCCCGGGCTACGAGCAGTACTTC. Protein sequence: CASSLAETAPGYEQYF.

V usage is TRBV19 and J usage is TRBJ1-1; TRBD1 agrees at 8 bases. Looked up from germline, CDR1 is LNHDA and CDR2 is SQIVND (reference sequence). The CDR3 contains 19 residues. Trimming took 4 bases from V and 6 from J; bases not matched to a gene: 22. CDR3 coding DNA: TGTGCCAGTAGTACAACTTCTTCGGGACAGGATGTAACCGGCCCTGAAGCTTTCTTT. Translated, it gives CASSTTSSGQDVTGPEAFF. Full variable domain (rest looked up from reference TRBV19 and TRBJ1-1): DGGITQSPKYLFRKEGQNVTLSCEQNLNHDAMYWYRQDPGQGLRLIYYSQIVNDFQKGDIAEGYSVSREKKESFPLTVTSAQKNPTAFYLCASSTTSSGQDVTGPEAFFGQGTRLTVV.

The chain links TRBV10-3 to TRBJ2-1; 10 bases map to TRBD2. CDR3 length: 14 amino acids. V lost 5 bases, J lost 8 bases, and 6 bases stayed unmatched. Germline CDR1 and CDR2: ENHRY and SYGVKD. The CDR3 loop is CAISISGRFDEQFF. The CDR3 nucleotides read TGTGCCATCAGTATTAGCGGGAGGTTCGATGAGCAGTTCTTC.

This sequence joins TRBV18 and TRBJ1-1; tentative D call: TRBD1 (6 bases). The CDR3 extends over 18 amino acids. Deletions cut 3 bases from V and 1 base from J, with 21 bases between. In germline, CDR1 is KGHSH, CDR2 LQKENI. This CDR3 is CASSPRASGELSNTEAFF. Here the CDR3 DNA reads TGTGCCAGCTCACCCCGGGCCTCAGGGGAACTATCGAACACTGAAGCTTTCTTT.

The rearrangement uses TRBV9 and TRBJ1-4; D possibly corresponds to TRBD1 (6 bases). The germline gives CDR1 SGDLS, CDR2 YYNGEE. The CDR3 consists of 15 residues. V was shortened by 4 bases and J by 8 bases, with 18 bases between the two germline ends. DNA of the CDR3: TGTGCCAGCAGCCTCGGACAGCTCCAGGGGGAAAAACTGTTTTTT. Protein: CASSLGQLQGEKLFF.

This clone was seen a handful of times. J is TRBJ1-1 and V is TRBV3-1 (or the pseudogene TRBV3-2); 10 nucleotides agree with TRBD1. The germline gives CDR1 LGHDT, CDR2 YNNKEL (reference sequence). CDR3 length: 15 residues. With 4 bases clipped from V and 6 bases from J, the junction kept 8 bases outside the gene matches. This chain's CDR3 is CASSPSTTGGSEAFF. The DNA of the CDR3 is TGTGCCAGCAGCCCCTCCACGACAGGGGGCTCTGAAGCTTTCTTT.

Here the CDR3 reads CASSLIRGSGAYNEQFF. DNA for the CDR3: TGCGCCAGCAGCTTGATCCGCGGATCGGGAGCCTACAATGAGCAGTTCTTC. The chain carries TRBV5-1 and TRBJ2-1, with D perhaps TRBD2 (6 bases). The V end was cut by 1 base, the J end by 2 bases, with 16 bases between. The CDR3 runs to 17 residues. CDR1 and CDR2 from the germline V gene are SGHRS and YFSETQ.

CDR3 nucleotide sequence: TGTGCCAGCAGGCAACAGGGGTATGGAAACACCATATATTTT. This sequence encodes CASRQQGYGNTIYF. The rearrangement joins TRBV6-5 to TRBJ1-3, with 7 bases aligning to TRBD1. The CDR3 contains 14 residues. CDR1 is MNHEY and CDR2 is SVGAGI in the germline V gene. Germline trimming cut 6 bases from V and 3 bases from J; bases unmatched to any gene: 5.

This clone came up once. This rearrangement joins TRBV5-4 to TRBJ1-1; TRBD1 agrees at 9 bases. Germline CDR1 reads SGHNT; CDR2 reads YYREEE (reference sequence). This CDR3 has 14 residues. J was trimmed by 4 bases and V by 1 base; bases with no gene match: 2. The CDR3 region has the DNA TGTGCCAGCAGCTTGACGACAGGGGGCACTGAAGCTTTCTTT. The encoded protein is CASSLTTGGTEAFF. The full variable domain, in which reference TRBV5-4 and TRBJ1-1 provide the parts outside the CDR3, is ETGVTQSPTHLIKTRGQQVTLRCSSQSGHNTVSWYQQALGQGPQFIFQYYREEENGRGNFPPRFSGLQFPNYSSELNVNALELDDSALYLCASSLTTGGTEAFFGQGTRLTVV.

This clone was recorded once. Here the CDR3 DNA reads TGTGCCAGCAGTTTGCGGGAAGGAGATGAGCAGTTCTTC. Protein product: CASSLREGDEQFF. The rearrangement uses TRBV27 and TRBJ2-1, with TRBD2 as a possible D gene (6 bases). Deletions cut 3 bases from V and 8 bases from J, with 11 bases between. Germline V gives CDR1 MNHEY, CDR2 SMNVEV (reference sequence). CDR3 length equals 13 residues.

The chain uses TRBV27 and TRBJ1-6, with 11 bases lining up with TRBD1. CDR3 size: 15 residues. V dropped 5 bases and J dropped 10; count of bases not matched to a gene: 7. In germline, CDR1 is MNHEY, CDR2 SMNVEV (reference sequence). CDR3 nucleotide sequence: TGTGCCAGCAGTCCTGGGACAGGGGGGCGGTCACCCCTCCACTTT. It yields the protein CASSPGTGGRSPLHF.

The chain employs TRBV5-1 and TRBJ1-1; no clear D gene. The CDR3 sequence is 13 residues long. Germline V gene lookup returns CDR1 SGHRS and CDR2 YFSETQ. With 5 bases removed from V and 0 bases from J, the gap between germline ends came to 8 bases. CDR3 coding DNA: TGCGCCAGCAGGGGAGCGATGAACACTGAAGCTTTCTTT. This translates into CASRGAMNTEAFF.

The J gene is TRBJ1-1, the V gene TRBV21-1. TRBV21-1 is described as a pseudogene. CDR3 size: 15 residues. The CDR3 DNA follows: TGTGCCAGCAGCAAAGCTTGTCCGGGTTCAACTGAAGCTTTCTTT. This sequence encodes CASSKACPGSTEAFF.

The genes are TRBV7-9 and TRBJ2-2; 7 bases line up with TRBD1. The CDR3 totals 14 residues. Germline assignment: CDR1 SEHNR and CDR2 FQNEAQ (reference sequence). Trimming took 7 bases from V and 2 from J; bases not matched to a gene: 4. CDR3 loop: CASIGTVNTGELFF. The CDR3 nucleotides read TGTGCCAGCATCGGGACAGTAAACACCGGGGAGCTGTTTTTT.

The chain couples TRBV7-9 to TRBJ1-1; D remains unclear. Between the trimmed V and J ends, which lost 2 bases and 0 bases, there was a span of 10 bases. The CDR3 contains 15 residues. CDR1 is SEHNR and CDR2 is FQNEAQ in the germline V gene (reference sequence). The CDR3 sequence is CASSLMVQMNTEAFF. The CDR3 nucleotides read TGTGCCAGCAGCTTAATGGTACAGATGAACACTGAAGCTTTCTTT.

The genes are TRBV6-5 and TRBJ2-3; D call uncertain. The CDR3 is 13 residues long. Germline assignment: CDR1 MNHEY and CDR2 SVGAGI. Trimming removed 5 bases at V and 5 bases at J, with 11 bases between. CDR3 sequence reads: CASSLLPGDTQYF. The CDR3 nucleotides are TGTGCCAGCAGTCTTCTTCCAGGAGATACGCAGTATTTT.